One sample yielded the 18 T cell receptor beta chains listed below, sequenced in a study of naive and memory T cell subsets. Both TRBC1 and TRBC2 were covered by a beta constant-region primer of two equimolar oligonucleotides. TCRdb fed the UMI-ligation and nested PCR reads into MiXCR, producing one record per CDR3 protein. The sample records roughly 31,000 distinct CDR3 sequences, about 11% being singletons. Sequenced input: effector memory CD4+ T cells from blood. Subset specified: effector memory, CD45RA- CD27-. These receptors all come from a human donor in good health.

This clonotype was observed a handful of times. The rearrangement joins TRBV11-2 to TRBJ2-7, with D possibly being TRBD2 (6 bases). This CDR3 has 14 amino acids. V was shortened by 0 bases and J by 4 bases, with 10 bases between the two germline ends. Germline CDR1 SGHAT, CDR2 FQNNGV. CDR3 sequence: CASSLEGGMYEQYF. For the CDR3, the DNA is TGTGCCAGCAGCTTAGAAGGCGGGATGTACGAGCAGTACTTC.

This clonotype was recorded at least ten times. The chain carries TRBV3-1 and TRBJ2-7; D is unresolved. Trimming removed 4 bases at V and 6 bases at J, with 13 bases between. Germline V lookup: CDR1 LGHDT, CDR2 YNNKEL (reference sequence). This CDR3 comprises 13 residues. The CDR3 region has the DNA TGTGCCAGCAGCCCGCGGTTCGGTGGCGAGCAGTACTTC. Protein product: CASSPRFGGEQYF.

This clonotype was found a few times. This chain joins TRBV25-1 and TRBJ2-3; tentatively, D is TRBD1 or TRBD2 (5 bases each). Per the germline V gene, CDR1 is MGHDK and CDR2 is SYGVNS. The V and J ends lost 10 bases and 0 bases respectively, with 11 bases between them. CDR3 size: 13 residues. This chain's CDR3 is CATRDLSTDTQYF. The CDR3 DNA sequence: TGTGCCACCAGGGACCTGAGCACAGATACGCAGTATTTT.

The rearrangement links TRBV11-3 to TRBJ1-1, with no clear D. V shed 1 base and J shed 0 bases, with 6 bases lying between them. The CDR3 totals 14 residues. The V gene's germline CDR1 is SGHNT and CDR2 YENEEA. The chain's CDR3 is CASSLGGMNTEAFF. The DNA of the CDR3 is TGTGCCAGCAGCTTAGGAGGGATGAACACTGAAGCTTTCTTT.

CDR3 coding DNA: TGTGCCACCAGTGAACACATAGCGGGGGCGCGCACAGATACGCAGTATTTT. This translates into CATSEHIAGARTDTQYF. The chain uses TRBV24-1 and TRBJ2-3; TRBD2 matches 9 bases. The CDR3 consists of 17 residues. Per germline, CDR1 KGHDR and CDR2 SFDVKD. J lost 1 base, V lost 4 bases, and 8 bases had no gene match.

This chain connects TRBV7-9 to TRBJ2-1, with 9 bases matching TRBD1. The germline V gene encodes CDR1 SEHNR and CDR2 FQNEAQ (reference sequence). The CDR3 extends over 16 amino acids. V was clipped by 5 bases and J by 8 bases; unmatched bases: 13. This chain's CDR3 is CASSRVPGQGFDEQFF. Written as DNA, the CDR3 is TGTGCCAGCAGCCGCGTCCCGGGACAGGGATTTGATGAGCAGTTCTTC.

The J gene is TRBJ2-6, the V gene TRBV7-2; D is undetermined. Between the trimmed V and J ends, which lost 2 bases and 4 bases, there was a span of 12 bases. The CDR3 extends over 16 amino acids. Germline V gives CDR1 SGHTA, CDR2 FQGNSA. The DNA of the CDR3 is TGTGCCAGCAGCTTAAAATTTGCGGACGGGGCCAACGTCCTGACTTTC. Translating it yields CASSLKFADGANVLTF.

By frequency in the sample, this clonotype is medium-sized. The chain carries TRBV11-2 and TRBJ2-7; 7 nucleotides line up with TRBD1. The germline V gene has CDR1 SGHAT and CDR2 FQNNGV. V gave up 3 bases and J gave up 4 bases; unmatched junction bases: 6. The CDR3 consists of 14 residues. This chain's CDR3 is CASSLGPGQYEQYF. The DNA for the CDR3 is TGTGCCAGCAGCTTGGGCCCGGGACAGTACGAGCAGTACTTC.

A few counts support this clonotype. J is TRBJ2-6 and V is TRBV6-5; weak D call: TRBD1 (6 bases). V was cut by 5 bases and J by 3 bases, with 14 bases left in between. The CDR3 has 16 amino acids. The germline CDR1 and CDR2 sequences are MNHEY and SVGAGI. CDR3 bases: TGTGCCAGCAGTCCAAGAAGGGGGAATGGGGCCAACGTCCTGACTTTC. Translation gives CASSPRRGNGANVLTF.

This clonotype counts as medium-sized. The chain links TRBV12-3 or TRBV12-4 to TRBJ2-3; TRBD2 matches 11 bases. The CDR3 has 16 residues. With V trimmed by 4 bases and J by 0 bases, 3 bases remained unmatched. The CDR3 protein is CASSWGLAASTDTQYF. The CDR3 nucleotides read TGTGCCAGCAGTTGGGGACTAGCGGCGAGCACAGATACGCAGTATTTT.

The sample holds many counts of this clonotype. The genes are TRBV6-1 and TRBJ2-7; D may match TRBD1 or TRBD2 (7 bases each). V was clipped by 4 bases and J by 4 bases, with 14 bases between them. In germline, CDR1 is MNHNS, CDR2 SASEGT. This CDR3 is built from 14 residues. The CDR3 here is CASSGGGQQYEQYF. For the CDR3, the DNA is TGTGCCAGCAGTGGCGGGGGACAGCAGTACGAGCAGTACTTC.

Many counts were recorded for this clonotype. This rearrangement joins TRBV18 to TRBJ2-5; the D is unclear. Germline CDR1 reads KGHSH; CDR2 reads LQKENI. This CDR3 is 12 amino acids long. V was pared by 2 bases and J by 5 bases, with 6 bases between. In DNA form, the CDR3 reads TGTGCCAGCTCACCATCGTCGGAGACCCAGTACTTC. Its protein product is CASSPSSETQYF. The full variable domain, rest sourced from reference TRBV18 and TRBJ2-5, is NAGVMQNPRHLVRRRGQEARLRCSPMKGHSHVYWYRQLPEEGLKFMVYLQKENIIDESGMPKERFSAEFPKEGPSILRIQQVVRGDSAAYFCASSPSSETQYFGPGTRLLVL.

This clonotype was seen a few times. The J gene is TRBJ2-1, the V gene TRBV20-1, with D tentatively TRBD1 (6 bases). V dropped 6 bases and J dropped 0 bases, with 12 bases sitting between them. Germline V gene data show CDR1 as DFQATT and CDR2 as SNEGSKA (reference sequence). The CDR3 is made up of 14 amino acids. The CDR3 DNA is TGCAGTGCCAGACGGGACACCTCCTACAATGAGCAGTTCTTC. Translated: CSARRDTSYNEQFF.

The chain uses TRBV12-3 or TRBV12-4 and TRBJ2-1; D is uncertain. The CDR3 has 15 amino acids. The germline V and J ends were trimmed by 6 bases and 5 bases, with 17 bases remaining between them. CDR3 protein: CASSFPPPLDNEQFF. In nucleotides, the CDR3 is TGTGCCAGCAGCTTCCCTCCACCTTTGGACAATGAGCAGTTCTTC.

This clonotype was counted ten times or more. V usage is TRBV9 and J usage is TRBJ1-4; 8 bases fit TRBD1. The CDR3 covers 15 residues. CDR1 is SGDLS and CDR2 is YYNGEE in the germline V gene. The trim removed 3 bases at V and 7 bases at J, leaving 8 bases unmatched. The CDR3 region has the DNA TGTGCCAGCAGCGCTACGACAGGGGCCCCTGAAAAACTGTTTTTT. It translates to CASSATTGAPEKLFF.

This clonotype was found many times. The gene calls are TRBV12-3 or TRBV12-4 and TRBJ2-1, with D uncertain. The CDR3 length is 12 residues. V shed 4 bases and J shed 4 bases, with 5 bases lying between them. CDR3: CASSSRYNEQFF. The CDR3 coding sequence is TGTGCCAGCAGTTCCAGATACAATGAGCAGTTCTTC.

This clonotype was seen many times. V and J are TRBV12-3 or TRBV12-4 and TRBJ1-6, with a possible D match to TRBD1 (5 bases). This CDR3 comprises 14 residues. The ends were cut back, 2 bases at V and 7 bases at J, with 9 bases in the middle. Here the CDR3 reads CASSLRHRNSPLHF. In DNA, the CDR3 is TGTGCCAGCAGTTTAAGGCACAGGAATTCACCCCTCCACTTT.

The chain carries TRBV2 and TRBJ1-1, with a tentative D call TRBD1 (5 bases). With 3 bases removed from V and 2 bases from J, the gap between germline ends came to 13 bases. Germline V CDR1 and CDR2: SNHLY, FYNNEI. CDR3 length equals 15 residues. CDR3 coding DNA: TGTGCCAGCAGTGACGGGCAGGGAGGAAACACTGAAGCTTTCTTT. It codes for CASSDGQGGNTEAFF. The full variable domain, its missing parts supplied by reference TRBV2 and TRBJ1-1, is EPEVTQTPSHQVTQMGQEVILRCVPISNHLYFYWYRQILGQKVEFLVSFYNNEISEKSEIFDDQFSVERPDGSNFTLKIRSTKLEDSAMYFCASSDGQGGNTEAFFGQGTRLTVV.